Included here is one T cell receptor (beta chain) sequence, with context. Its antigen is still unknown. 13 Jbeta primers and 60 Vbeta primers were used for the PCR. Generated by immunoSEQ multiplex PCR, the TCRdb table keeps only in-frame clones and is missing some. This sample carries 150,000 or so clones, roughly 83% of them seen once, and the ten largest clones take around 1%. These data are taken from a study of cytomegalovirus exposure and HLA in healthy donors. Study-level information: Findings of an earlier analysis included roughly 120 million unique TCR beta sequences from 200 million or so T cells.

V was clipped by 8 bases and J by 4 bases; unmatched bases: 14. The germline CDR1 and CDR2 sequences are MRHNA and SNTAGT. The CDR3 length is 17 residues. Study-wide points: A later analysis showed HLA-associated TCR beta chains outstripping equally common others in clonal expansion. The majority of TCR sequences were rare, yet some public TCRs appeared in many donors.

Sequencing was performed on PBMCs. This chain uses TRBV6-4 with TRBJ2-2; 9 nucleotides agree with TRBD1. The TCR was taken from a young man in good health and CMV-seronegative. The CDR3 DNA is TGTGCCAGCTGTCCCGGGACAGGGTCTAGTTGCACCGGGGAGCTGTTTTTT. Translation: CASCPGTGSSCTGELFF.